The following is a TCR beta chain sequence with its context. Assay: immunoSEQ multiplex PCR; the TCRdb copy retains only in-frame clones and omits some. The sample holds 8,500 to 13,000 clones; 65% to 85% are singletons and the top ten take 5% to 6.5%. Germline V gene lookup returns CDR1 KGHSH and CDR2 LQKENI. The CDR3 length is 14 residues. V shed 3 bases, J shed 4 bases, and the junction held 4 bases outside the gene matches. The sample originates from a study of T cells after posttransplantation cyclophosphamide. A marrow graft followed busulfan-fludarabine conditioning, with cyclophosphamide on days +3 and +4.

This material consisted of PBMCs, taken after allogeneic stem cell transplant with posttransplant cyclophosphamide. This sequence originates from a female patient between 50 and 60 years old who received an allogeneic stem cell transplant from a related donor, was CMV-positive, and had no GVHD. The graft donor may have given rise to some T cells. The chain is built from TRBV18 and TRBJ2-3; 7 positions match TRBD1. CDR3 sequence (DNA): TGTGCCAGCTCACCTCTGACAGGGCCAGATACGCAGTATTTT. Translating gives CASSPLTGPDTQYF. Filled out from reference TRBV18 and TRBJ2-3, the complete variable domain reads NAGVMQNPRHLVRRRGQEARLRCSPMKGHSHVYWYRQLPEEGLKFMVYLQKENIIDESGMPKERFSAEFPKEGPSILRIQQVVRGDSAAYFCASSPLTGPDTQYFGPGTRLTVL.